This note documents a single T cell receptor (beta chain) sequence. This specimen belongs to a study of blood T cell repertoires in COVID-19. Study-level information: Nucleic acid was either cDNA or gDNA, and it came from T cells, B-cell-depleted T cells, or PBMCs.

Enrollees, about 18 to 95 years old, lived in 24 US areas. Original handling: How many nucleated cells were present was estimated from reference gene primer amplification. The method was immunoSEQ multiplex PCR; TCRdb's version includes in-frame clones alone and lacks a portion of them. The V and J calls and the clone size are those of that table, but D and trimming were determined from the DNA. This sample has some 270,000 clones, with about 80% found just once. The sequenced sample was PBMCs or T cells enriched from blood (not recorded which). This clonotype was obtained from a man in his fifties who had recovered from COVID-19.

The CDR3 here is CASSGGGRGGRGTQYF. In nucleotides, the CDR3 is TGTGCCAGCAGCGGCGGAGGACGGGGGGGCAGAGGTACGCAGTATTTT. The rearrangement uses TRBV3-1 (or the pseudogene TRBV3-2) and TRBJ2-3; 8 bases match TRBD2. CDR3 length equals 16 residues. Germline CDR1 LGHDT, CDR2 YNNKEL (reference sequence). V lost 5 bases to trimming and J lost 8 bases; unmatched junction nucleotides: 15.